The T cell receptor beta chain described here comes from a study of response to subunit inactivated influenza vaccine. This clonotype was observed a few times. TCRdb reprocessed the RT-PCR reads via MiXCR and lists one record per CDR3 protein. Of roughly 500,000 distinct CDR3 sequences detected, under 25% appear once; the ten largest clones hold around 2.8%. Germline loops: CDR1 MNHNS, CDR2 SASEGT. The V end lost 6 bases, the J end lost 1 base, and 17 bases lay between the germline ends. The CDR3 consists of 16 residues. These data also formed part of another study, on T cells expressing NK-cell markers. That study adds: Production of TCR beta cDNA relied on 5'RACE template switching with UMIs. Repertoires of TCR beta were obtained from T cells sorted as CD3+CD56+NKG2C+, CD3+CD56+NKG2C- and CD3+CD56-NKG2C+. One of the eight sequenced donors was seronegative, whereas the other seven were HCMV-seropositive.

This sequence originates from a man aged 45-60 years who received an inactivated influenza vaccine. The sequences come from CD4+ T cells sorted from PBMCs, collected approximately 13 days after vaccination. The chain carries TRBV6-1 and TRBJ2-3, with D hard to call. As DNA, the CDR3 is TGTGCCAGCAGCCGCCGGGCGCAGGTTCGCACAGATACGCAGTATTTT. Amino acid sequence: CASSRRAQVRTDTQYF.